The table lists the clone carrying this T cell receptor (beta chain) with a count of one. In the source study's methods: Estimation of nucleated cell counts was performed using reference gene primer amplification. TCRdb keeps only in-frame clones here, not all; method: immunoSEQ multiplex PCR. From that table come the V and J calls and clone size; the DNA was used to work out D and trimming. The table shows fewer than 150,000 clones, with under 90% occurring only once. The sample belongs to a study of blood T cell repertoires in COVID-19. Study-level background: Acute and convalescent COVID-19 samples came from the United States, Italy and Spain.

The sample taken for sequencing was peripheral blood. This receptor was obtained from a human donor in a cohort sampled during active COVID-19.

The CDR3 region has the DNA TGTGCCAGCAGCACCGGACTAGCGGGGGGGCAAGAGACCCAGTACTTC. Its translation is CASSTGLAGGQETQYF. The V and J genes are TRBV5-6 and TRBJ2-5; the match to TRBD2 covers 15 bases. Germline-derived CDR1 and CDR2 are SGHDT and YYEEEE. The CDR3 spans 16 residues. V lost 4 bases and J lost 2; bases outside the gene matches: 3.